This T cell receptor (beta chain) was retrieved from a study of T cell responses to AZD1222 COVID-19 vaccine. CDR3 length equals 12 residues. Trimming removed 4 bases at V and 5 bases at J, with 7 bases between. Germline CDR1 is LNHDA and CDR2 is SQIVND (reference sequence). Some clones are missing from TCRdb's copy, which holds only in-frame ones; the method was immunoSEQ multiplex PCR. The sample lists tens of thousands of clones; about 93% were seen once. This material consisted of peripheral blood, taken 28 days after the second AZD1222 dose. This chain links TRBV19 with TRBJ2-3; D is unclear. This receptor was identified in an adult who received the AZD1222 COVID-19 vaccine. The CDR3 loop is CASSTAGDTQYF. CDR3 coding DNA: TGTGCCAGTAGTACAGCCGGAGATACGCAGTATTTT. Together with reference TRBV19 and TRBJ2-3, the CDR3 gives the full variable domain: DGGITQSPKYLFRKEGQNVTLSCEQNLNHDAMYWYRQDPGQGLRLIYYSQIVNDFQKGDIAEGYSVSREKKESFPLTVTSAQKNPTAFYLCASSTAGDTQYFGPGTRLTVL.